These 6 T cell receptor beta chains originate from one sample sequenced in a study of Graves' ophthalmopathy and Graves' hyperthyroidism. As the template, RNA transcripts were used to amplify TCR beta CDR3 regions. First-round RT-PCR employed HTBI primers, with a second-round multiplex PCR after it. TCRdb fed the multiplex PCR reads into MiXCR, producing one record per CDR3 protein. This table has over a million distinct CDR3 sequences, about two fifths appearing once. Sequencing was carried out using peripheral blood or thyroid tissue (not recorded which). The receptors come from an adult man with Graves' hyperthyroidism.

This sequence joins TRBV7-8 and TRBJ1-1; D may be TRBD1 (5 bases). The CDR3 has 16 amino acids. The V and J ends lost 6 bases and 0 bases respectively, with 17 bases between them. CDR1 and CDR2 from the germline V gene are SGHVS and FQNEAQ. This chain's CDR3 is CASSLFLDTLNTEAFF. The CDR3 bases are TGTGCCAGCAGTTTATTCCTGGACACATTGAACACTGAAGCTTTCTTT.

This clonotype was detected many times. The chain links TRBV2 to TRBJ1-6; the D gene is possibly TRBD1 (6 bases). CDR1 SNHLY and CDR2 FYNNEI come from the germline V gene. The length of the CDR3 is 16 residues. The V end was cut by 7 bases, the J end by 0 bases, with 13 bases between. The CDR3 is CASTGDTSSYNSPLHF. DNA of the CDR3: TGTGCCAGCACCGGGGACACGAGCTCCTATAATTCACCCCTCCACTTT.

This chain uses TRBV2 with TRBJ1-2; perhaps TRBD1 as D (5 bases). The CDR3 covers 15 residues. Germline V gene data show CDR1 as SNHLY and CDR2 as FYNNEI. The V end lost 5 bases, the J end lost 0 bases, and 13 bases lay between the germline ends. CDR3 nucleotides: TGTGCCAGCAGTCCAACTCAGGGTGCTAACTATGGCTACACCTTC. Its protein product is CASSPTQGANYGYTF.

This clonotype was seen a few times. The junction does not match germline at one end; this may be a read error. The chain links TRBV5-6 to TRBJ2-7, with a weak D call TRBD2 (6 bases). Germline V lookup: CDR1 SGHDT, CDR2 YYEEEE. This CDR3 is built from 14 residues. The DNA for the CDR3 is TGTGCCAGCAGCGGGTGGGCTAGCGCCTACGAACAGTACTTC. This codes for CASSGWASAYEQYF.

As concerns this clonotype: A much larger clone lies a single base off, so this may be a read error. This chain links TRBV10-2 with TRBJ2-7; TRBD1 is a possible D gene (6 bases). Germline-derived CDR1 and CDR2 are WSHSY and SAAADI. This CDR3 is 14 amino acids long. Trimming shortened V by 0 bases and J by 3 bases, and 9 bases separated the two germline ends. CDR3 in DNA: TGCGCCAGCAGTGAGTCCAAAGGGGGCTACGAGCAGTACTTC. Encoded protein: CASSESKGGYEQYF.

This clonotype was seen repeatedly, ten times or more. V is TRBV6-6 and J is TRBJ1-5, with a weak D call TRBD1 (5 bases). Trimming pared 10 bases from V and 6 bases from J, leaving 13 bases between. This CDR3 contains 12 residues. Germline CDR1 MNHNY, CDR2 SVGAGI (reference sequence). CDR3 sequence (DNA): TGTGCCATCGGGGGGAGTGGTCAGCCCCAGCATTTT. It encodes CAIGGSGQPQHF.